This TCR beta chain was found in a study of T cells expressing NK-cell markers. Study-wide results and caveats: Roughly six donors carried dominant NKG2C+ clonotypes that made up roughly 1.0-7.5% of their CD8+ T cells.

The CDR3 spans 15 residues. Remarks on this clonotype: Its antigen is not known.

TCRdb re-called the 5' RACE reads and catalogs CDR3 proteins one per entry, DNA excluded. The sample data list some 440,000 distinct CDR3 sequences. The chain links TRBV12-3 or TRBV12-4 to TRBJ2-3; the D gene TCRdb calls, TRBD2, cannot be checked with no DNA. This receptor was taken from a woman in her forties or fifties in good health. The sample was blood T cells: a sorted CD56 or NKG2C T cell subset, CD4+ or CD8+ T cells, or bulk PBMC T cells (not recorded which). The CDR3: CATSLLAGGPDTQYF.